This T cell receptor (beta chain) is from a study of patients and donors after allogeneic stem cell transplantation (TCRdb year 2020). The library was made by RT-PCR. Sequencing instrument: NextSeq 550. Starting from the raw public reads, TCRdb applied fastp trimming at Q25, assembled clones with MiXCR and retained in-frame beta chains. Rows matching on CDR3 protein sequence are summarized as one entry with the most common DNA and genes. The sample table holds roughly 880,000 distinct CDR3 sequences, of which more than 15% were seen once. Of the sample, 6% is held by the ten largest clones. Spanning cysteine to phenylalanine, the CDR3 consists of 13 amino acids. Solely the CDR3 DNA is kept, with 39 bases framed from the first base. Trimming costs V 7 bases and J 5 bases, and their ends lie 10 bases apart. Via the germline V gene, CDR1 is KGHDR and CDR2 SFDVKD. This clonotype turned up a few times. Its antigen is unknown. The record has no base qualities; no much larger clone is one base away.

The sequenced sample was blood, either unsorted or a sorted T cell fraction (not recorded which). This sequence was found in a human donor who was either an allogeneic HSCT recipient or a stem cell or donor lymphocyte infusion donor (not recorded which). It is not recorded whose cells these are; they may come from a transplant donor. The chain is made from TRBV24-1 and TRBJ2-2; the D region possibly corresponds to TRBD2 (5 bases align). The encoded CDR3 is CATRESGTGELFF. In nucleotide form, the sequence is TGTGCCACCAGAGAATCGGGGACCGGGGAGCTGTTTTTT.